Below, 16 T cell receptor beta chains from the same sample are listed, as sequenced in a study of siplizumab effects on memory and regulatory T cells. The method was immunoSEQ multiplex PCR; TCRdb's version includes in-frame clones alone and lacks a portion of them. This table has approximately 94,000 clones, 94% appearing once. Sequencing input: non-Treg CD4+ T cells sorted from blood. Receptor source: a human donor in good health.

The chain employs TRBV6-1 and TRBJ1-3; D is uncertain. Germline V gene data show CDR1 as MNHNS and CDR2 as SASEGT. V was shortened by 10 bases and J by 2 bases, with 9 bases between the two germline ends. CDR3 length: 12 residues. The CDR3 DNA sequence: TGTGCCAACTCTATCGCTGGAAACACCATATATTTT. As protein: CANSIAGNTIYF.

This chain links TRBV5-1 with TRBJ2-7; TRBD1 aligns across 10 bases. The CDR3 loop spans 14 amino acids. With V trimmed by 0 bases and J by 3 bases, 0 bases remained unmatched. Germline CDR1 and CDR2: SGHRS and YFSETQ. CDR3 bases: TGCGCCAGCAGCTTGGGGACAGGGGGCTACGAGCAGTACTTC. It specifies CASSLGTGGYEQYF.

The rearrangement joins TRBV28 to TRBJ1-1; 8 bases map to TRBD1. J was trimmed by 6 bases and V by 6 bases; bases with no gene match: 9. CDR1 is MDHEN and CDR2 is SYDVKM in the germline V gene. This CDR3 has 14 amino acids. CDR3 amino acids: CASSPGGFNAEAFF. CDR3 nucleotide sequence: TGTGCCAGCAGCCCAGGGGGCTTTAACGCTGAAGCTTTCTTT. Drawing the rest from reference TRBV28 and TRBJ1-1, the complete variable domain is DVKVTQSSRYLVKRTGEKVFLECVQDMDHENMFWYRQDPGLGLRLIYFSYDVKMKEKGDIPEGYSVSREKKERFSLILESASTNQTSMYLCASSPGGFNAEAFFGQGTRLTVV.

The V and J genes are TRBV18 and TRBJ2-7, with D unresolved. Germline V gene lookup returns CDR1 KGHSH and CDR2 LQKENI. This CDR3 has 14 residues. Trimming stripped 2 bases from V and 0 bases from J, with 8 bases between. Written as DNA, the CDR3 is TGTGCCAGCTCACCATCGGCCAGCTCCTACGAGCAGTACTTC. This encodes CASSPSASSYEQYF.

The chain links TRBV4-1 to TRBJ2-7, with unresolved D. V was shortened by 1 base and J by 4 bases, with 14 bases between the two germline ends. The CDR3 loop spans 15 amino acids. CDR1 is MGHRA and CDR2 is YSYEKL in the germline V gene. In DNA form, the CDR3 reads TGCGCCAGCAGCCAAGGTCTTGGGCCCTTATACGAGCAGTACTTC. Protein product: CASSQGLGPLYEQYF.

V usage is TRBV7-2 and J usage is TRBJ1-2, with D unresolved. V shed 5 bases and J shed 1 base, with 14 bases lying between them. Germline V CDR1 and CDR2: SGHTA, FQGNSA. The CDR3 has 15 amino acids. The CDR3 DNA reads as TGTGCCAGCAGCGTTGACGCGGCCCTTAACTATGGCTACACCTTC. Translation gives CASSVDAALNYGYTF. Filled out from reference TRBV7-2 and TRBJ1-2, the complete variable domain reads GAGVSQSPSNKVTEKGKDVELRCDPISGHTALYWYRQSLGQGLEFLIYFQGNSAPDKSGLPSDRFSAERTGGSVSTLTIQRTQQEDSAVYLCASSVDAALNYGYTFGSGTRLTVV.

This clone was recorded once. The chain couples TRBV5-1 to TRBJ1-4, with D unclear. V lost 3 bases and J 6 bases, leaving 9 bases between the germline ends. In germline, CDR1 is SGHRS, CDR2 YFSETQ. The CDR3 is 13 amino acids. The CDR3 region is CASSSEVDEKLFF. The CDR3 DNA sequence: TGCGCCAGCAGCTCTGAAGTAGATGAAAAACTGTTTTTT. Filled out from reference TRBV5-1 and TRBJ1-4, the complete variable domain reads KAGVTQTPRYLIKTRGQQVTLSCSPISGHRSVSWYQQTPGQGLQFLFEYFSETQRNKGNFPGRFSGRQFSNSRSEMNVSTLELGDSALYLCASSSEVDEKLFFGSGTQLSVL.

V usage is TRBV18 and J usage is TRBJ2-1, with TRBD1 matching 8 bases. Germline trimming cut 3 bases from V and 9 bases from J; bases unmatched to any gene: 1. The CDR3 runs to 12 residues. Germline lookup yields CDR1 KGHSH and CDR2 LQKENI. CDR3 nucleotide sequence: TGTGCCAGCTCACCTCAGGGGGCTGAGCAGTTCTTC. Encoded protein: CASSPQGAEQFF.

The genes are TRBV21-1 and TRBJ1-3; the tabulated D call, TRBD1, remains unverified against the DNA. TRBV21-1 is shown as a pseudogene. CDR3 length equals 16 residues. The CDR3 here is CASGPETDFSGNTIYF. The CDR3 coding sequence is TGTGCCAGCGGTCCCGAGACAGATTTCTCTGGAAACACCATATATTTT.

The genes are TRBV11-2 and TRBJ2-3, with a possible D match to TRBD2 (6 bases). Trimming stripped 4 bases from V and 12 bases from J, with 14 bases between. Germline assignment: CDR1 SGHAT and CDR2 FQNNGV. The CDR3 extends over 12 amino acids. In DNA, the CDR3 is TGTGCCAGCAGCTCGGGAGAGAGTGTACAGTATTTT. It encodes CASSSGESVQYF.

The chain uses TRBV10-1 and TRBJ1-1; weak D call: TRBD1 (6 bases). The germline V gene encodes CDR1 WNHNN and CDR2 SYGVQD (reference sequence). CDR3 length: 13 residues. Trimming cost V 6 bases and J 10 bases, with 18 bases left between them. The CDR3 DNA follows: TGCGCCAGCAGAGCAGAGGGAACAGGGAGAGCTTTCTTT. This sequence encodes CASRAEGTGRAFF.

The chain recombines TRBV12-5 with TRBJ1-2; D call uncertain. V lost 4 bases, J lost 12 bases, and 15 bases lay in between. Germline CDR1 reads LGHNT; CDR2 reads FRNRAP. This CDR3 comprises 12 residues. CDR3 DNA sequence: TGTGCTAGTGGTTCACCTTGGGGAGAGAACACCTTC. Its protein is CASGSPWGENTF.

The CDR3: CASSMGADESYEQYF. The CDR3 DNA follows: TGTGCCAGTAGTATGGGGGCAGATGAATCCTACGAGCAGTACTTC. The chain couples TRBV19 to TRBJ2-7, with D perhaps TRBD1 (6 bases). V lost 3 bases and J lost 1, with 13 bases in between. The germline V gene has CDR1 LNHDA and CDR2 SQIVND (reference sequence). The CDR3 spans 15 residues. Together with reference TRBV19 and TRBJ2-7, the CDR3 gives the full variable domain: DGGITQSPKYLFRKEGQNVTLSCEQNLNHDAMYWYRQDPGQGLRLIYYSQIVNDFQKGDIAEGYSVSREKKESFPLTVTSAQKNPTAFYLCASSMGADESYEQYFGPGTRLTVT.

The rearrangement joins TRBV5-1 to TRBJ2-5, with 9 positions matching TRBD1. From germline, CDR1 is SGHRS and CDR2 YFSETQ. The V gene end was trimmed by 4 bases and the J gene end by 0 bases; junction bases not matched to a gene: 4. The CDR3 runs 15 residues. The CDR3 region has the DNA TGCGCCAGCAGCATGGGGACAGGGAACCAAGAGACCCAGTACTTC. Amino acids: CASSMGTGNQETQYF.

The chain has TRBV5-1 and TRBJ2-5; TRBD2 matches at 13 bases. V was pared by 4 bases and J by 4 bases, with 10 bases of the junction left unmatched. Germline V gene sequence: CDR1 SGHRS, CDR2 YFSETQ. The CDR3 has 17 amino acids. The DNA for the CDR3 is TGCGCCAGCAGCGAGCGGACTAGCGGGAGCCCTTCAGAGACCCAGTACTTC. Translated, it gives CASSERTSGSPSETQYF.

J is TRBJ2-7 and V is TRBV10-2; 7 nucleotides agree with TRBD2. Per the germline V gene, CDR1 is WSHSY and CDR2 is SAAADI. The trim removed 7 bases at V and 3 bases at J, leaving 9 bases unmatched. The CDR3 covers 14 residues. The CDR3 coding sequence is TGCGCCAGCACCCGACTGGCGGGGGACTACGAGCAGTACTTC. It is translated as CASTRLAGDYEQYF.